A single sample gave rise to the 6 T cell receptor beta chains below, sequenced in a study of spatial heterogeneity in lung cancer. Time point specified: sample taken at primary tumor resection. Unsorted tumor, nontumor lung tissue or cryopreserved PBMC supplied the whole RNA. TCRdb independently ran MiXCR on the 5' RACE reads; one entry per CDR3 protein. The sample includes over 90,000 distinct CDR3 sequences, approximately 8.5% of them seen just once. This sample comprised PBMCs, obtained at surgery. The receptors originated from a male donor with early-stage non-small cell lung cancer.

The CDR3 nucleotides read TGTGCCAGCAGCTTAGGCGGGTGGGGGGATACGCAGTATTTT. It translates to CASSLGGWGDTQYF. The chain uses TRBV7-8 and TRBJ2-3; D tentatively fits TRBD1 or TRBD2 (5 bases each). CDR3 length: 14 residues. Germline V gene lookup returns CDR1 SGHVS and CDR2 FQNEAQ. V lost 1 base, J lost 6 bases, and 11 bases lay in between.

This chain uses TRBV20-1 with TRBJ1-1; tentative D call: TRBD1 (5 bases). Germline values: CDR1 DFQATT, CDR2 SNEGSKA (reference sequence). The CDR3 consists of 15 residues. V was clipped by 5 bases and J by 2 bases, with 18 bases between them. The CDR3 bases are TGCAGTGCTCCTCCATCCGGGACGGTAAACACTGAAGCTTTCTTT. It specifies CSAPPSGTVNTEAFF.

This clonotype occurred many times. The rearrangement joins TRBV28 to TRBJ1-1; D remains ambiguous. V lost 4 bases and J 4 bases, leaving 10 bases between the germline ends. The CDR3 sequence is 13 residues long. Germline V gene lookup returns CDR1 MDHEN and CDR2 SYDVKM. This chain's CDR3 is CASSSNPGTEAFF. CDR3 bases: TGTGCCAGCAGTTCAAACCCCGGCACTGAAGCTTTCTTT.

The chain is built from TRBV20-1 and TRBJ1-6; the D is unclear. The CDR3 loop spans 13 amino acids. Trimming removed 5 bases at V and 7 bases at J, with 12 bases between. Per germline, CDR1 DFQATT and CDR2 SNEGSKA (reference sequence). For the CDR3, the DNA is TGCAGTGCTCATGGGCGATTAAATTCACCCCTCCACTTT. Protein: CSAHGRLNSPLHF.

This clonotype has a count of ten or more. The gene calls are TRBV7-2 and TRBJ2-5; possibly TRBD1 for D (6 bases). The V gene lost 5 bases and the J gene lost 2 bases, with 27 bases spanning the gap. Germline CDR1 SGHTA, CDR2 FQGNSA. This CDR3 spans 19 amino acids. DNA for the CDR3: TGTGCCAGCAGCCCTGAACTCTTAGCGACCCTAAGGGGGCAAGAGACCCAGTACTTC. Protein product: CASSPELLATLRGQETQYF.

This clonotype was seen a few times. V and J are TRBV3-1 and TRBJ2-7; TRBD1 is a possible D gene (5 bases). V was trimmed by 4 bases and J by 2 bases, leaving 15 bases between them. Per the germline V gene, CDR1 is LGHDT and CDR2 is YNNKEL (reference sequence). The length of the CDR3 is 15 residues. DNA for the CDR3: TGTGCCAGCAGCCGCCCCGGCAGGGCCACCTACGAGCAGTACTTC. Encoded protein: CASSRPGRATYEQYF.